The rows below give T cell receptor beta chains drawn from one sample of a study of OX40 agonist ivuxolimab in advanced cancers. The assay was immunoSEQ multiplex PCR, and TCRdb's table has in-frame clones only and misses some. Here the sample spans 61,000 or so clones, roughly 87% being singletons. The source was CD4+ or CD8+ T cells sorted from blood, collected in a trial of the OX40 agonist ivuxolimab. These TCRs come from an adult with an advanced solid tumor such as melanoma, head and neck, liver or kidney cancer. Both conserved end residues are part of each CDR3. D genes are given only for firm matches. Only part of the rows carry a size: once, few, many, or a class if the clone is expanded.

cdr3_aa: CASSPQLHAGYTQYF
cdr3_nt: TGTGCCAGCAGCCCTCAACTCCACGCAGGATATACGCAGTATTTT
clone_size: once
d_call: -
j_call: TRBJ2-3
v_call: TRBV5-4

cdr3_aa: CASSAHGGSVVNTEAFF
cdr3_nt: TGTGCCAGCAGCGCCCACGGGGGCTCGGTTGTGAACACTGAAGCTTTCTTT
clone_size: -
d_call: -
j_call: TRBJ1-1
v_call: TRBV9

cdr3_aa: CACETGAARTDTQYF
cdr3_nt: TGTGCCTGTGAGACGGGGGCCGCCCGCACAGATACGCAGTATTTT
clone_size: -
d_call: -
j_call: TRBJ2-3
v_call: TRBV30

cdr3_aa: CSAGAGYGYTF
cdr3_nt: TGCAGTGCGGGGGCGGGCTATGGCTACACCTTC
clone_size: -
d_call: -
j_call: TRBJ1-2
v_call: TRBV20-1

cdr3_aa: CASSSGVYNSPLHF
cdr3_nt: TGTGCCAGCAGTTCCGGGGTCTATAATTCACCCCTCCACTTT
clone_size: -
d_call: -
j_call: TRBJ1-6
v_call: TRBV27

cdr3_aa: CASSTSGWTSGNTIYF
cdr3_nt: TGTGCCAGCTCAACCTCTGGGTGGACCTCTGGAAACACCATATATTTT
clone_size: -
d_call: -
j_call: TRBJ1-3
v_call: TRBV18

cdr3_aa: CASTPSGESNEQFF
cdr3_nt: TGTGCCAGCACCCCTAGCGGGGAGAGCAATGAGCAGTTCTTC
clone_size: -
d_call: TRBD2
j_call: TRBJ2-1
v_call: TRBV28

cdr3_aa: CASSGQGNSPLHF
cdr3_nt: TGTGCCAGCAGCGGGCAGGGGAATTCACCCCTCCACTTT
clone_size: -
d_call: -
j_call: TRBJ1-6
v_call: TRBV7-2

cdr3_aa: CASSRGAGQTPYNEQFF
cdr3_nt: TGTGCCAGTAGCCGGGGGGCCGGGCAGACTCCCTACAATGAGCAGTTCTTC
clone_size: -
d_call: -
j_call: TRBJ2-1
v_call: TRBV19

cdr3_aa: CASSSQQGAGGPGTGELFF
cdr3_nt: TGTGCCAGCAGCTCCCAGCAGGGAGCGGGGGGGCCCGGCACCGGGGAGCTGTTTTTT
clone_size: -
d_call: TRBD2
j_call: TRBJ2-2
v_call: TRBV7-8

cdr3_aa: CASSLEGRDTYGYTF
cdr3_nt: TGTGCCAGCAGCTTGGAGGGCCGGGACACCTATGGCTACACCTTC
clone_size: -
d_call: -
j_call: TRBJ1-2
v_call: TRBV7-9

cdr3_aa: CASSSVDGNYGYTF
cdr3_nt: TGTGCCAGCAGTTCAGTGGACGGAAACTATGGCTACACCTTC
clone_size: -
d_call: -
j_call: TRBJ1-2
v_call: TRBV27

cdr3_aa: CASSFGASSYEQYF
cdr3_nt: TGTGCCAGCAGCTTCGGGGCCAGTTCGTACGAGCAGTACTTC
clone_size: -
d_call: -
j_call: TRBJ2-7
v_call: TRBV7-6

cdr3_aa: CASSPGQGRAEKLFF
cdr3_nt: TGTGCCAGCAGCCCTGGACAGGGGAGGGCTGAAAAACTGTTTTTT
clone_size: -
d_call: TRBD1
j_call: TRBJ1-4
v_call: TRBV7-2

cdr3_aa: CASSRDVGRNEKLFF
cdr3_nt: TGTGCCAGCAGCAGGGACGTAGGACGAAATGAAAAACTGTTTTTT
clone_size: few
d_call: -
j_call: TRBJ1-4
v_call: TRBV7-2

cdr3_aa: CASSPGSITNEKLFF
cdr3_nt: TGCGCCAGCAGCCCCGGGTCGATAACTAATGAAAAACTGTTTTTT
clone_size: -
d_call: -
j_call: TRBJ1-4
v_call: TRBV5-1

cdr3_aa: CASSLADTEAFF
cdr3_nt: TGTGCCAGCAGCTTGGCAGACACTGAAGCTTTCTTT
clone_size: -
d_call: -
j_call: TRBJ1-1
v_call: TRBV5-4

cdr3_aa: CASIVHFGGSNYGYTF
cdr3_nt: TGTGCCAGCATCGTACATTTCGGCGGGTCTAACTATGGCTACACCTTC
clone_size: -
d_call: -
j_call: TRBJ1-2
v_call: TRBV5-6

cdr3_aa: CASSSLPGQGEGGNQPQHF
cdr3_nt: TGTGCCAGCAGTTCCCTCCCCGGACAGGGGGAAGGTGGCAATCAGCCCCAGCATTTT
clone_size: -
d_call: TRBD1
j_call: TRBJ1-5
v_call: TRBV28

cdr3_aa: CASRTLTPNTEAFF
cdr3_nt: TGTGCCAGCAGAACACTGACCCCGAACACTGAAGCTTTCTTT
clone_size: -
d_call: -
j_call: TRBJ1-1
v_call: TRBV28

cdr3_aa: CASSYSGGGLTDTQYF
cdr3_nt: TGTGCCAGCAGTTACTCGGGGGGGGGCCTCACAGATACGCAGTATTTT
clone_size: -
d_call: -
j_call: TRBJ2-3
v_call: TRBV6-5

cdr3_aa: CASSLGVAQYF
cdr3_nt: TGTGCCAGCAGCTTAGGGGTGGCGCAGTACTTC
clone_size: few
d_call: -
j_call: TRBJ2-7
v_call: TRBV11-1

cdr3_aa: CASSPAGQSHNYGYTF
cdr3_nt: TGTGCCAGCAGCCCCGCGGGACAGTCTCATAACTATGGCTACACCTTC
clone_size: -
d_call: TRBD1
j_call: TRBJ1-2
v_call: TRBV6-6

cdr3_aa: CASSRDRGGYTF
cdr3_nt: TGTGCCAGCAGTAGGGACAGGGGTGGCTACACCTTC
clone_size: -
d_call: TRBD1
j_call: TRBJ1-2
v_call: TRBV28

cdr3_aa: CAWTGTDRSTEAFF
cdr3_nt: TGTGCCTGGACCGGGACAGACAGGAGCACTGAAGCTTTCTTT
clone_size: few
d_call: TRBD1
j_call: TRBJ1-1
v_call: TRBV30

cdr3_aa: CASSPEWTGNTEAFF
cdr3_nt: TGTGCCAGCAGTCCAGAGTGGACAGGGAACACTGAAGCTTTCTTT
clone_size: -
d_call: TRBD1
j_call: TRBJ1-1
v_call: TRBV6-1

cdr3_aa: CASSPRGGYTF
cdr3_nt: TGTGCCAGCAGTCCCCGTGGTGGCTACACCTTC
clone_size: once
d_call: -
j_call: TRBJ1-2
v_call: TRBV28

cdr3_aa: CASTGTGGHVAPRDYGYTF
cdr3_nt: TGTGCCAGCACCGGGACAGGGGGCCATGTAGCGCCAAGGGACTATGGCTACACCTTC
clone_size: -
d_call: TRBD1
j_call: TRBJ1-2
v_call: TRBV11-2

cdr3_aa: CASSRTFNEKLFF
cdr3_nt: TGTGCCAGCAGTCGGACCTTTAATGAAAAACTGTTTTTT
clone_size: -
d_call: -
j_call: TRBJ1-4
v_call: TRBV6-5

cdr3_aa: CASSVGGTLAGNTIYF
cdr3_nt: TGTGCCAGCAGCGTAGGGGGCACATTGGCTGGAAACACCATATATTTT
clone_size: -
d_call: -
j_call: TRBJ1-3
v_call: TRBV9

cdr3_aa: CSVEEEEGSYEQYF
cdr3_nt: TGCAGCGTTGAAGAGGAGGAGGGTTCCTACGAGCAGTACTTC
clone_size: -
d_call: -
j_call: TRBJ2-7
v_call: TRBV29-1

cdr3_aa: CASSPGRDQPQHF
cdr3_nt: TGTGCCAGCTCACCGGGAAGGGATCAGCCCCAGCATTTT
clone_size: -
d_call: -
j_call: TRBJ1-5
v_call: TRBV18

cdr3_aa: CAISGQGGDGYTF
cdr3_nt: TGTGCCATCAGCGGACAGGGGGGCGATGGCTACACCTTC
clone_size: -
d_call: TRBD1
j_call: TRBJ1-2
v_call: TRBV10-3

cdr3_aa: CASSLTVQYF
cdr3_nt: TGTGCCAGCAGTCTCACCGTGCAGTACTTC
clone_size: few
d_call: -
j_call: TRBJ2-7
v_call: TRBV2

cdr3_aa: CASIRSGFYGYTF
cdr3_nt: TGTGCCAGCATCCGATCGGGATTCTATGGCTACACCTTC
clone_size: -
d_call: -
j_call: TRBJ1-2
v_call: TRBV28

cdr3_aa: CASSLGAGGGDSPLHF
cdr3_nt: TGCGCCAGCAGCTTGGGGGCAGGGGGTGGGGATTCACCCCTCCACTTT
clone_size: -
d_call: TRBD1
j_call: TRBJ1-6
v_call: TRBV5-1

cdr3_aa: CASSQVDEGGTDTQYF
cdr3_nt: TGTGCCAGCAGCCAAGTAGACGAAGGGGGGACAGATACGCAGTATTTT
clone_size: -
d_call: -
j_call: TRBJ2-3
v_call: TRBV4-2

cdr3_aa: CASSQHRGLGEQYF
cdr3_nt: TGCGCCAGCAGCCAACACAGGGGGCTGGGCGAGCAGTACTTC
clone_size: -
d_call: TRBD1
j_call: TRBJ2-7
v_call: TRBV4-3

cdr3_aa: CASSPYSTGLNSPLHF
cdr3_nt: TGCGCCAGCAGCCCCTACTCGACAGGGCTTAATTCACCCCTCCACTTT
clone_size: -
d_call: TRBD1
j_call: TRBJ1-6
v_call: TRBV4-1

cdr3_aa: CASSQEWLAPHNEQFF
cdr3_nt: TGTGCCAGCAGCCAAGAATGGCTGGCTCCCCACAATGAGCAGTTCTTC
clone_size: -
d_call: -
j_call: TRBJ2-1
v_call: TRBV14

cdr3_aa: CASSPPGLAGGNEQYF
cdr3_nt: TGTGCCAGCAGCCCGCCTGGACTAGCGGGGGGGAACGAGCAGTACTTC
clone_size: -
d_call: TRBD2
j_call: TRBJ2-7
v_call: TRBV5-4

cdr3_aa: CSGTGPTGELFF
cdr3_nt: TGCAGCGGCACAGGCCCCACCGGGGAGCTGTTTTTT
clone_size: -
d_call: -
j_call: TRBJ2-2
v_call: TRBV29-1

cdr3_aa: CSVDPGRSNTIYF
cdr3_nt: TGCAGCGTTGATCCCGGGAGGAGCAACACCATATATTTT
clone_size: -
d_call: -
j_call: TRBJ1-3
v_call: TRBV29-1

cdr3_aa: CAISEVNTEAFF
cdr3_nt: TGTGCCATCAGTGAAGTGAACACTGAAGCTTTCTTT
clone_size: -
d_call: -
j_call: TRBJ1-1
v_call: TRBV10-3

cdr3_aa: CAWSVGSQLSGNTIYF
cdr3_nt: TGTGCCTGGAGTGTAGGCAGTCAGCTCTCTGGAAACACCATATATTTT
clone_size: -
d_call: -
j_call: TRBJ1-3
v_call: TRBV30

cdr3_aa: CSVYREADYGYTF
cdr3_nt: TGCAGCGTTTACAGGGAAGCGGACTATGGCTACACCTTC
clone_size: -
d_call: -
j_call: TRBJ1-2
v_call: TRBV29-1

cdr3_aa: CASSESEETQYF
cdr3_nt: TGTGCCAGCAGTGAAAGTGAAGAGACCCAGTACTTC
clone_size: once
d_call: -
j_call: TRBJ2-5
v_call: TRBV2

cdr3_aa: CAWEGADYGYTF
cdr3_nt: TGTGCCTGGGAGGGGGCCGACTATGGCTACACCTTC
clone_size: -
d_call: TRBD1
j_call: TRBJ1-2
v_call: TRBV30

cdr3_aa: CASSIGLLPGTGELFF
cdr3_nt: TGTGCCAGTAGTATTGGCCTCCTCCCGGGCACCGGGGAGCTGTTTTTT
clone_size: -
d_call: -
j_call: TRBJ2-2
v_call: TRBV19

cdr3_aa: CASSPAGGGGYNEQFF
cdr3_nt: TGTGCCAGCAGCCCCGCGGGCGGGGGCGGCTACAATGAGCAGTTCTTC
clone_size: -
d_call: -
j_call: TRBJ2-1
v_call: TRBV7-3

cdr3_aa: CASSKSEGFSNEQYF
cdr3_nt: TGTGCCAGCAGCAAATCGGAGGGTTTCAGTAACGAGCAGTACTTC
clone_size: -
d_call: -
j_call: TRBJ2-7
v_call: TRBV21-1

cdr3_aa: CASSLSRNYGYTF
cdr3_nt: TGCGCCAGCAGCTTGTCCCGAAACTATGGCTACACCTTC
clone_size: -
d_call: -
j_call: TRBJ1-2
v_call: TRBV5-1

cdr3_aa: CAWTSSYEQYF
cdr3_nt: TGTGCCTGGACCTCTTCCTACGAGCAGTACTTC
clone_size: -
d_call: -
j_call: TRBJ2-7
v_call: TRBV30

cdr3_aa: CASSAQGYSYEEQYF
cdr3_nt: TGTGCCAGCAGCGCCCAGGGGTATTCGTATGAGGAGCAGTACTTC
clone_size: -
d_call: -
j_call: TRBJ2-7
v_call: TRBV9

cdr3_aa: CASSPTTMVGWTEAFF
cdr3_nt: TGTGCCAGCAGCCCGACTACCATGGTAGGCTGGACTGAAGCTTTCTTT
clone_size: -
d_call: -
j_call: TRBJ1-1
v_call: TRBV7-6

cdr3_aa: CASSFPYLESPLHF
cdr3_nt: TGTGCCAGCAGCTTTCCTTACCTGGAATCACCCCTCCACTTT
clone_size: -
d_call: -
j_call: TRBJ1-6
v_call: TRBV7-9

cdr3_aa: CASSPGTSAPGANVLTF
cdr3_nt: TGTGCCAGTAGCCCCGGGACGTCTGCTCCTGGGGCCAACGTCCTGACTTTC
clone_size: -
d_call: -
j_call: TRBJ2-6
v_call: TRBV19

cdr3_aa: CATSRAVAGGPDTQYF
cdr3_nt: TGTGCCACCAGCAGAGCAGTGGCGGGGGGCCCAGATACGCAGTATTTT
clone_size: -
d_call: TRBD2
j_call: TRBJ2-3
v_call: TRBV15